This T cell receptor (beta chain) is drawn from a study of cytomegalovirus exposure and HLA in healthy donors. Repertoires were generated with immunoSEQ multiplex PCR, while TCRdb's copy carries only in-frame clones and drops some. The table has approximately 200,000 clones, about 89% seen once. The germline CDR1 and CDR2 sequences are LNHDA and SQIVND (reference sequence). CDR3 length: 14 amino acids. V gave up 3 bases and J gave up 4 bases, with 12 bases separating them. The chain carries TRBV19 and TRBJ1-2; perhaps TRBD1 as D (5 bases). The receptor was isolated from a woman under 30 in good health and CMV-seronegative. Sample: PBMCs. CDR3 loop: CASSISDSLYGYTF. The CDR3 nucleotides are TGTGCCAGTAGTATTTCCGACAGCCTCTATGGCTACACCTTC.